The T cell receptor beta chain under discussion was sequenced for a study of cytomegalovirus exposure and HLA in healthy donors. CDR1 is SGHTA and CDR2 is FQGNSA in the germline V gene. This CDR3 is built from 15 residues. J was trimmed by 4 bases and V by 5 bases; bases with no gene match: 9. A multiplex PCR was run with 60 Vbeta primers and 13 Jbeta primers. The protocol was immunoSEQ multiplex PCR, while the TCRdb copy is restricted to in-frame clones and leaves out a portion. Among 150,000 to 200,000 clones listed, 80% were seen once. The sequenced material came from PBMCs. This receptor was taken from a young man in good health and CMV-seropositive. The rearrangement uses TRBV7-2 and TRBJ2-5, with TRBD2 matching over 8 bases. The CDR3 nucleotides read TGTGCCAGCAGCCCCGGGGGGGCCACTCGAGAGACCCAGTACTTC. Translating it yields CASSPGGATRETQYF.